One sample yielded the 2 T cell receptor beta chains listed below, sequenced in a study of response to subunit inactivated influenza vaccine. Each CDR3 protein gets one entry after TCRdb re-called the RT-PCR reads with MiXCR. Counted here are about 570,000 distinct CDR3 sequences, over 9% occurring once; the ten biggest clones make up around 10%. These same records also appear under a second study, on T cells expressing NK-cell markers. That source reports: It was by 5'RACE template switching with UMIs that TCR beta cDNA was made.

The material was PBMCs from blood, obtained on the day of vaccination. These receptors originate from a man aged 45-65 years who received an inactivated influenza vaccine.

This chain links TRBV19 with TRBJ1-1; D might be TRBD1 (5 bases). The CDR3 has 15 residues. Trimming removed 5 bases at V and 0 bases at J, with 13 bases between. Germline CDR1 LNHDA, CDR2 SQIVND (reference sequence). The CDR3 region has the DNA TGTGCCAGTAGTCGAAATCGACAGATGAACACTGAAGCTTTCTTT. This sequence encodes CASSRNRQMNTEAFF.

In nucleotides, the CDR3 is TGTGCCATCAGCGGAGGGGGCTTCCGTCCTGAAGCTTTCTTT. Protein: CAISGGGFRPEAFF. The rearrangement joins TRBV10-3 to TRBJ1-1; 7 bases fit TRBD1. After removal of 6 bases from V and 6 bases from J, the junction contained 10 bases not matched to a gene. Germline CDR1 ENHRY, CDR2 SYGVKD. This CDR3 spans 14 amino acids.